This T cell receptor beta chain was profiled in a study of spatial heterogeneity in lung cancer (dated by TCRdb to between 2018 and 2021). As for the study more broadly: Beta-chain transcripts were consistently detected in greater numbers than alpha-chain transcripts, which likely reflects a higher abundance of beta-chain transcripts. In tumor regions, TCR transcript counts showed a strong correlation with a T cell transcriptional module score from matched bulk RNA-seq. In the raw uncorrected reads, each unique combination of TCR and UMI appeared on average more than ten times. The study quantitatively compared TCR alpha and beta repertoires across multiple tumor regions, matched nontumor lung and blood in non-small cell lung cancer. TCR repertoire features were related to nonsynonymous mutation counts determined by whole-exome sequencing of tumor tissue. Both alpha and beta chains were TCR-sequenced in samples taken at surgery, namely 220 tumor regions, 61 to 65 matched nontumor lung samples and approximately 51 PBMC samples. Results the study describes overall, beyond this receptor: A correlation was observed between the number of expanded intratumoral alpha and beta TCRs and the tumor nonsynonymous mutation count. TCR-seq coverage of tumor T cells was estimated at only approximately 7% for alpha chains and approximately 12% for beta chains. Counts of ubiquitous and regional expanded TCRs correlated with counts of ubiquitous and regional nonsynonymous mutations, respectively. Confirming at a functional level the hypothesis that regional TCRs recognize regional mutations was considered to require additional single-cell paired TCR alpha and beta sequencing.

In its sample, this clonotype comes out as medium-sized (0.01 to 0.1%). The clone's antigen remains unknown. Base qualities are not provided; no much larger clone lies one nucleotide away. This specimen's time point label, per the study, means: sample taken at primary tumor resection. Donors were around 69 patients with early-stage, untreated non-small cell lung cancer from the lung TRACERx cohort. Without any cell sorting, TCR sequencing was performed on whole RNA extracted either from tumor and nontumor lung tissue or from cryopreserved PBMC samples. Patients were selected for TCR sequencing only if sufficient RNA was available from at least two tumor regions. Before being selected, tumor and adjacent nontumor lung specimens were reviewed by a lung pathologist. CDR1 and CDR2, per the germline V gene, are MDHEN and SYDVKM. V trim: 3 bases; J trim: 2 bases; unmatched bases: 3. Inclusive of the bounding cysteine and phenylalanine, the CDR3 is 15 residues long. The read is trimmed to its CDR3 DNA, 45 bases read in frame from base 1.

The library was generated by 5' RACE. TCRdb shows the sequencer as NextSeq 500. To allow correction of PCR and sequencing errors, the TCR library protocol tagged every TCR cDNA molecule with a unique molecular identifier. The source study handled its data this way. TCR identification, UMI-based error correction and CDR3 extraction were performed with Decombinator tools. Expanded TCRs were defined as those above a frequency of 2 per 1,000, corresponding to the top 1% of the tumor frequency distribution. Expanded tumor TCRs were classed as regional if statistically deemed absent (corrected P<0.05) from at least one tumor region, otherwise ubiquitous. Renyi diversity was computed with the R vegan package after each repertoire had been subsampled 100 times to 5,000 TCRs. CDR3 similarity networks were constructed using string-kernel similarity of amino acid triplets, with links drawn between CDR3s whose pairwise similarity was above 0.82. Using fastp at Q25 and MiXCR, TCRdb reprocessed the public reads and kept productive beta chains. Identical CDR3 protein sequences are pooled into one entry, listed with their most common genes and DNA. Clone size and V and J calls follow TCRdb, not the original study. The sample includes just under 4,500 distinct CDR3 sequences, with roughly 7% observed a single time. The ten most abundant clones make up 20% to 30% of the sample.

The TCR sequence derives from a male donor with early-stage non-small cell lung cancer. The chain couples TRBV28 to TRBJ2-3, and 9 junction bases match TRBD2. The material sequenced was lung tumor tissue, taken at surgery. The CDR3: CASSFLAGTTDTQYF. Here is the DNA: TGTGCCAGCAGTTTCCTAGCGGGAACCACAGATACGCAGTATTTT.